The 21 T cell receptor delta chains given below trace back to one sample, sequenced in a study of gamma-delta T cells after stem cell transplantation. TCRdb re-called the RT-PCR reads through CATT. The sample contains 1,100 to 1,500 delta-chain clones, roughly 22% of which appear only once. The source material was gamma-delta T cells. The receptors here all came from a human donor. It is not recorded whose cells these are; they may come from a transplant donor.

In its sample, this clone is medium-sized. The rearrangement uses TRDV1 and TRDJ1, with 10 bases aligning to TRDD3. Germline CDR1 TSWWSYY, CDR2 QGS. CDR3 length: 18 amino acids. V shed 0 bases, J shed 4 bases, and the junction held 11 bases outside the gene matches. The CDR3 loop is CALGELLARGDTGDKLIF. The DNA for the CDR3 is TGTGCTCTTGGGGAACTCCTTGCTCGGGGGGATACGGGCGATAAACTCATCTTT.

This clone was counted a few times. Since a far larger clone is one base different, this is likely a read error. The chain joins TRDV2 to TRDJ1, with 7 bases aligning to TRDD3. V was clipped by 0 bases and J by 0 bases; unmatched bases: 18. This CDR3 has 20 residues. CDR1 is GEAIGNYY, CDR2 EKD, per germline. The CDR3 sequence is CACDTVGRGTGDAYTDKLIF. CDR3 coding DNA: TGTGCCTGTGACACCGTGGGGCGGGGTACTGGGGATGCGTACACCGATAAACTCATCTTT.

By frequency in the sample, this clone is medium-sized. V and J are TRDV2 and TRDJ1; 8 bases map to TRDD3. Germline CDR1 GEAIGNYY, CDR2 EKD. This CDR3 spans 18 amino acids. V was pared by 2 bases and J by 1 base, with 14 bases of the junction left unmatched. In nucleotides, the CDR3 is TGTGCCTGTGACAAATTAACTGGGGGTTCCGGCCCCACCGATAAACTCATCTTT. Amino acid sequence: CACDKLTGGSGPTDKLIF.

To note about this clone: This likely stems from a read error, as it lies one base from a far larger clone. The chain links TRDV1 to TRDJ1; 11 nucleotides agree with TRDD3. Germline V gene sequence: CDR1 TSWWSYY, CDR2 QGS. V gave up 0 bases and J gave up 1 base; unmatched junction bases: 25. The CDR3 runs to 24 residues. CDR3 residues: CALGELKPSLPRTGGYWGTDKLIF. CDR3 nucleotides: TGTGCTCTTGGGGAACTTAAGCCCTCCCTTCCTAGGACTGGGGGATATTGGGGCACCGATAAACTCATCTTT.

Notes on this clone: A much larger clone sits a single nucleotide away, making a read error possible. Distinct nucleotide sequences in the sample also encode this CDR3. The chain uses TRDV2 and TRDJ1; 7 bases match TRDD3. CDR1 GEAIGNYY and CDR2 EKD come from the germline V gene. The junction had 9 bases not matched to a gene; V was cut back by 3 bases and J by 0 bases. The CDR3 has 16 amino acids. The CDR3 protein is CACDPLGPLYTDKLIF. The CDR3 coding sequence is TGTGCCTGTGACCCACTGGGGCCCCTGTACACCGATAAACTCATCTTT.

Only a few counts were recorded for this clone. A far larger clone differs by one base, so this is likely a read error. In DNA form, the CDR3 reads TGTGCCTGTGACACCCTGCAAAGGGGCACCGATAAACTCATCTTT. Translating gives CACDTLQRGTDKLIF. The chain employs TRDV2 and TRDJ1; D gene ambiguous. The CDR3 has 15 residues. Germline V gene lookup returns CDR1 GEAIGNYY and CDR2 EKD. V was pared by 0 bases and J by 1 base, with 11 bases between.

The genes are TRDV3 and TRDJ1; 7 nucleotides match TRDD3. This CDR3 is built from 18 residues. Per the germline V gene, CDR1 is TVYSNPD and CDR2 is GDNSRS (reference sequence). The CDR3 protein is CALSLTPGGYHYTDKLIF. The CDR3 DNA follows: TGTGCTCTAAGCCTAACTCCTGGGGGGTATCATTACACCGATAAACTCATCTTT.

Turning to this clone: The protein TCRdb lists belongs to a much larger clone and differs from this DNA's translation at residue 5, which points to a read error; the protein shown is made from the DNA. The chain recombines TRDV2 with TRDJ1; a possible D gene is TRDD3 (5 bases). Germline loops: CDR1 GEAIGNYY, CDR2 EKD. The CDR3 extends over 15 amino acids. V was pared by 3 bases and J by 7 bases, with 20 bases between. CDR3 bases: TGTGCCTGTGACGCGGTGGATCGTGGGGTAGGTAAACTCATCTTT. It specifies CACDAVDRGVGKLIF.

Note on this clone: This likely stems from a read error, as it lies one base from a far larger clone. Other DNA sequences within the sample encode an identical CDR3. The chain joins TRDV1 to TRDJ1, with 8 bases aligning to TRDD3. The CDR3 contains 21 residues. Germline V CDR1 and CDR2: TSWWSYY, QGS. The V segment lost 0 bases and the J segment 8 bases; nucleotides outside the gene matches: 26. The CDR3 protein is CALGELALLGIALGDTGKLIF. The CDR3 region has the DNA TGTGCTCTTGGGGAACTCGCCCTACTGGGTATTGCGCTAGGGGATACAGGCAAACTCATCTTT.

In the case of this clone: This may arise from a read error, as a much more abundant clone is one base away. Other DNA sequences in this sample translate to the same CDR3. The chain is built from TRDV2 and TRDJ1; TRDD3 aligns across 7 bases. CDR1 and CDR2 (germline): GEAIGNYY, EKD. The CDR3 has 16 residues. The CDR3 coding sequence is TGTGCCTGTGACACCCTGGGGGGCCCGATCACCGATAAACTCATTTTT. This codes for CACDTLGGPITDKLIF.

This clone is categorized as medium-sized (0.01 to 0.1%). CDR3 bases: TGTGCCTGTGATACTCTTTCCTACAATACTGGGGGATACGACGATAAACTCATCTTT. It is translated as CACDTLSYNTGGYDDKLIF. The rearrangement uses TRDV2 and TRDJ1; 13 bases agree with TRDD3. The germline V gene has CDR1 GEAIGNYY and CDR2 EKD. V shed 4 bases and J 4 bases; nucleotides not matched to a gene: 17. There are 19 residues in the CDR3.

This clone counts as hyperexpanded. The same CDR3 arises from other DNA sequences in this sample as well. This chain uses TRDV1 with TRDJ1; TRDD3 agrees at 11 bases. With V trimmed by 0 bases and J by 8 bases, 23 bases remained unmatched. The CDR3 length is 21 residues. Germline V gene data show CDR1 as TSWWSYY and CDR2 as QGS. This CDR3 reads CALGELALLGIALGDTGKLIF. DNA of the CDR3: TGTGCTCTTGGGGAACTCGCCCTACTGGGTATTGCGCTGGGGGATACAGGCAAACTCATCTTT.

This clone was picked up a small number of times. For this DNA, TCRdb reports the protein of a much larger clone, which diverges at residue 17, most likely from a read error; the protein presented here is translated directly from the DNA. J is TRDJ1 and V is TRDV2; 13 nucleotides align to TRDD3. CDR1 GEAIGNYY and CDR2 EKD come from the germline V gene. The CDR3 runs to 19 residues. CDR3 sequence (DNA): TGTGCCTGTGACACCGTTCGTACTGGGGGATACGCGGGGACCGATAAACCCATCTTT. It specifies CACDTVRTGGYAGTDKPIF.

This clone is deemed large (0.1 to 1%). The V gene is TRDV2, the J gene TRDJ3; TRDD3 agrees at 11 bases. Germline-derived CDR1 and CDR2 are GEAIGNYY and EKD. The ends lost 0 bases at V and 10 bases at J; junction bases unmatched: 10. The CDR3 spans 18 residues. Here the CDR3 reads CACDTVLGDTAGTRQMFF. CDR3 DNA sequence: TGTGCCTGTGACACCGTTCTGGGGGATACCGCTGGAACCCGACAGATGTTTTTC.

This clone counts as medium-sized (0.01 to 0.1%). The gene calls are TRDV2 and TRDJ1; TRDD3 agrees at 13 bases. Germline values: CDR1 GEAIGNYY, CDR2 EKD. V lost 2 bases and J lost 7; bases outside the gene matches: 15. The CDR3 consists of 18 residues. The CDR3 spells CACDSVLGDTRVGGKLIF. The CDR3 DNA reads TGTGCCTGTGACAGCGTACTGGGGGATACGCGGGTCGGTGGTAAACTCATCTTT.

A remark on this clone: The junction departs from germline at one end; a sequencing error may be responsible. This sample includes further DNA sequences coding for the same CDR3. This chain connects TRDV2 to TRDJ1; 8 bases agree with TRDD3. CDR3 length equals 15 residues. From germline, CDR1 is GEAIGNYY and CDR2 EKD. The CDR3 bases are TGTGCCTGTGACTTCTTGGTGGGGGATGCCGACAAACTCATCTTT. This gives the protein CACDFLVGDADKLIF.

This clone counts as large (0.1 to 1%). The V gene is TRDV2, the J gene TRDJ1, with 8 bases matching TRDD3. There are 18 residues in the CDR3. The germline gives CDR1 GEAIGNYY, CDR2 EKD. V was pared by 0 bases and J by 1 base, with 12 bases of the junction left unmatched. The CDR3: CACDTVLRDTQSTDKLIF. The CDR3 DNA follows: TGTGCCTGTGACACCGTCCTGAGGGATACGCAGAGCACCGATAAACTCATCTTT.

About this clone itself: This clone may be a read error of a much larger clone one base away. This chain links TRDV2 with TRDJ1, with D possibly matching TRDD3 (6 bases). Germline V gives CDR1 GEAIGNYY, CDR2 EKD. The CDR3 covers 16 residues. The DNA of the CDR3 is TGTGCCTGTGACCCTCTACTGGGCCCTGACACCGATAAACCCATCTTT. It is translated as CACDPLLGPDTDKPIF.

With regard to this clone: This likely reflects a read error, since a far larger clone is one base away. This chain connects TRDV1 to TRDJ1, with 9 bases aligning to TRDD3. Germline CDR1 reads TSWWSYY; CDR2 reads QGS. The CDR3 totals 26 residues. The CDR3 protein is CALGEPRRLPYVWSTWGILYTNKLIF. Written as DNA, the CDR3 is TGTGCTCTTGGGGAACCCCGCCGGCTTCCCTACGTTTGGAGTACCTGGGGGATTCTGTACACCAATAAACTCATCTTT.

This clone occurred a few times. V gene TRDV2 combines with J gene TRDJ1, with D perhaps TRDD3 (9 bases). Per the germline V gene, CDR1 is GEAIGNYY and CDR2 is EKD. V was clipped by 4 bases and J by 1 base, with 33 bases between them. This CDR3 spans 21 amino acids. CDR3 residues: CACDPLSLPRVGDKATDKLIF. CDR3 DNA sequence: TGTGCCTGTGATCCCCTTAGCCTTCCTAGAGTGGGGGATAAGGCCACCGATAAACTCATCTTT.

This clone is medium-sized. V and J are TRDV2 and TRDJ1; 13 bases are shared with TRDD3. Germline V gene data show CDR1 as GEAIGNYY and CDR2 as EKD. The CDR3 length is 21 residues. With V trimmed by 4 bases and J by 3 bases, 22 bases remained unmatched. As DNA, the CDR3 is TGTGCCTGTGAGACTCTTGGCAGGACCGAACTGGGGGATACGGGGGCCGATAAACTCATCTTT. It specifies CACETLGRTELGDTGADKLIF.